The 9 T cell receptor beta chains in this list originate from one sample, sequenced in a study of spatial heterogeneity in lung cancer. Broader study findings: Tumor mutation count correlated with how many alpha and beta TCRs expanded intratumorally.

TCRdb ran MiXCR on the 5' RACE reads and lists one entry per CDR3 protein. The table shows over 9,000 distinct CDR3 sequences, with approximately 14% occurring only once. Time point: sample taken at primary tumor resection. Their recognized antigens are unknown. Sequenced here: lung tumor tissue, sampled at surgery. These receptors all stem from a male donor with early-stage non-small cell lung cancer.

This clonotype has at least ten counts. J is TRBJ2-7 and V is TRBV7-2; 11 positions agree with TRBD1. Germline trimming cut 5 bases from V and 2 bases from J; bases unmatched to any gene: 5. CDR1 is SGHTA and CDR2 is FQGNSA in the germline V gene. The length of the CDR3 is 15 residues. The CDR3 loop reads CASSPRTGGAYEQYF. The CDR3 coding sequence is TGTGCCAGCAGCCCTCGGACAGGGGGCGCCTACGAGCAGTACTTC. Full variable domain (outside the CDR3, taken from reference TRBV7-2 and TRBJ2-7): GAGVSQSPSNKVTEKGKDVELRCDPISGHTALYWYRQSLGQGLEFLIYFQGNSAPDKSGLPSDRFSAERTGGSVSTLTIQRTQQEDSAVYLCASSPRTGGAYEQYFGPGTRLTVT.

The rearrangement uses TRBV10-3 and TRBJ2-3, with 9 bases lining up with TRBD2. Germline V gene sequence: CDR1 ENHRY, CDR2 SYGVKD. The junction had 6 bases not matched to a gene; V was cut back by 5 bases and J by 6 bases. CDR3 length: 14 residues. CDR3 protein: CAISRTSDGDTQYF. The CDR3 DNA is TGTGCCATCAGTCGGACTAGCGACGGGGATACGCAGTATTTT.

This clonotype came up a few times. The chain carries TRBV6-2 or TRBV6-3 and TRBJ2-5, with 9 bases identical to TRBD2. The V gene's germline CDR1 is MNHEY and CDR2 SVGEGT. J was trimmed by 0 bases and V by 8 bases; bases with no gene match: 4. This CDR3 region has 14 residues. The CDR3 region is CASLSGRYQETQYF. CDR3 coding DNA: TGTGCCAGCCTCAGCGGGAGGTACCAAGAGACCCAGTACTTC.

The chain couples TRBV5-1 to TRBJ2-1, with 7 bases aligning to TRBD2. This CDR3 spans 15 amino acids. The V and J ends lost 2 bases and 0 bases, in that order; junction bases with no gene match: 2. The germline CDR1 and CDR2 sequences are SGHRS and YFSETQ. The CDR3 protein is CASSFGLVSYNEQFF. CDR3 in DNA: TGCGCCAGCAGCTTCGGACTAGTCTCCTACAATGAGCAGTTCTTC.

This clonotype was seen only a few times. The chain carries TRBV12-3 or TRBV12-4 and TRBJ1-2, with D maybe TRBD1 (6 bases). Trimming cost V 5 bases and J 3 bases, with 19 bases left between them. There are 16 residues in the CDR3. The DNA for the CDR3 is TGTGCCAGCAGTGGCCAGGACTACAGGGCTGACTATGGCTACACCTTC. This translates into CASSGQDYRADYGYTF.

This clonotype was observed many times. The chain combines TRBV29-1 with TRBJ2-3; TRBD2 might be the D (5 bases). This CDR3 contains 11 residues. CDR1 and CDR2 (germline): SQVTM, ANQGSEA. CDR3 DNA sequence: TGCCTAGCACTTAGCACAGATACGCAGTATTTT. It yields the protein CLALSTDTQYF.

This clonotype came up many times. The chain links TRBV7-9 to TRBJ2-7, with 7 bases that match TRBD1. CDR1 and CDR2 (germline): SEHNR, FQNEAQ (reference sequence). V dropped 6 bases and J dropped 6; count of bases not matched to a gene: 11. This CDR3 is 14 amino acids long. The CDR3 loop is CASSFRDSPFEQYF. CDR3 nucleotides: TGTGCCAGCAGTTTCCGGGACAGTCCTTTCGAGCAGTACTTC. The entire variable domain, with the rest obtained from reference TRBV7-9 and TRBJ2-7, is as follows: DTGVSQNPRHKITKRGQNVTFRCDPISEHNRLYWYRQTLGQGPEFLTYFQNEAQLEKSRLLSDRFSAERPKGSFSTLEIQRTEQGDSAMYLCASSFRDSPFEQYFGPGTRLTVT.

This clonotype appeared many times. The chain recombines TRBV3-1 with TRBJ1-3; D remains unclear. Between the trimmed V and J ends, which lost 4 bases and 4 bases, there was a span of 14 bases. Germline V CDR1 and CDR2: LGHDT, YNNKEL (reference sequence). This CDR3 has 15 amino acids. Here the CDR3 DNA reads TGTGCCAGCAGCCCAGCCAGGAGTGGAGGAAACACCATATATTTT. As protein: CASSPARSGGNTIYF.

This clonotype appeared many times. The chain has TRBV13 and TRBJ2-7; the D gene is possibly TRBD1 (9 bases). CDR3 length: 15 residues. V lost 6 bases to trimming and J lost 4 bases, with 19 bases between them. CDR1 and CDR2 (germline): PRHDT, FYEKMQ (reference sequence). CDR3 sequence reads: CASSSSGTGMYEQYF. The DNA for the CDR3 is TGTGCCAGCAGTAGTAGCGGGACAGGGATGTACGAGCAGTACTTC.